The entry below describes one T cell receptor (beta chain). Each unsorted sample relied on about 90 million PBMCs as its source of genomic DNA. Genomic DNA of each subset was evenly split across several immunoSEQ plates. Unsorted PBMC DNA underwent sequencing on ten immunoSEQ deep assay plates. TCRdb keeps only in-frame clones here, not all; method: immunoSEQ multiplex PCR. Of hundreds of thousands of clones in the sample, 60% to 80% were seen once. Germline V gene lookup returns CDR1 LGHNA and CDR2 YNFKEQ. V gave up 3 bases and J gave up 5 bases, with 17 bases separating them. The CDR3 contains 16 residues. This sample was included in a study of shared clonotypes between healthy human individuals.

The chain has TRBV4-2 and TRBJ2-1; TRBD2 is a possible D gene (7 bases). The receptor was derived from a woman between 35 and 50 years old in good health. Some clones in this sample may be carry-over from other donors' samples. Sequencing used PBMCs. The CDR3 DNA reads as TGTGCCAGCAGCCAGGAGGGGGGGAGGGTCCACAATGAGCAGTTCTTC. Translation gives CASSQEGGRVHNEQFF.